This TCR beta chain comes out of a study of shared T cell receptors in the human thymus. The assay was immunoSEQ multiplex PCR, and TCRdb's table has in-frame clones only and misses some. The sample records approximately 760,000 clones, approximately 83% being singletons. The CDR3 length is 18 residues. The germline V gene has CDR1 SGHNT and CDR2 YYREEE (reference sequence). Trimming took off 0 bases at V and 0 bases at J, with 16 bases between the two ends. These data were likewise used in another study, on human thymus T cells. From that paper: Within thymic and blood repertoires, V and J gene usage appeared to be biased.

The sequencing input was thymocytes. The chain joins TRBV5-4 to TRBJ2-1, with a weak D call TRBD2 (5 bases). The sequence derives from a girl under three years old with a congenital heart defect. The CDR3 region has the DNA TGTGCCAGCAGCTTGGTAACGGGAAGGGAGAGCTCCTACAATGAGCAGTTCTTC. This gives the protein CASSLVTGRESSYNEQFF.